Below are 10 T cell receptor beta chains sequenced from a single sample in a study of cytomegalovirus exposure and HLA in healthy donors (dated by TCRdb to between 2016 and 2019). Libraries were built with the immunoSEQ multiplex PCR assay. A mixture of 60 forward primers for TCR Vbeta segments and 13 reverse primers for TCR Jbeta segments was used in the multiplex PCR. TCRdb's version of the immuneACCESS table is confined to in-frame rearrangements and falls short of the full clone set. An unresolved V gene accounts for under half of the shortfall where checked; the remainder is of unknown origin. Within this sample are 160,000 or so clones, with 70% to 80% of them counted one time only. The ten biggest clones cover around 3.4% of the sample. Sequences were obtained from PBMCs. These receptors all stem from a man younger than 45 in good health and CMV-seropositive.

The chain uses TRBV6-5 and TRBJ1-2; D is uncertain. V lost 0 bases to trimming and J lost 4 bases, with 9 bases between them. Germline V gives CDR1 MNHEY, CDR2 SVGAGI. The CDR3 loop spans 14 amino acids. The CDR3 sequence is CASSYSDSSYGYTF. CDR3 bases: TGTGCCAGCAGTTACTCAGACTCGTCCTATGGCTACACCTTC.

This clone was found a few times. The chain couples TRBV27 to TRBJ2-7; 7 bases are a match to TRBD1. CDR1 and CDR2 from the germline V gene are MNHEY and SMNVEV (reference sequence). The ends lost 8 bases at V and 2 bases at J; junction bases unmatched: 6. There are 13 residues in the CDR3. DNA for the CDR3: TGTGCCAGCGGACGGGACAGACCCTACGAGCAGTACTTC. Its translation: CASGRDRPYEQYF.

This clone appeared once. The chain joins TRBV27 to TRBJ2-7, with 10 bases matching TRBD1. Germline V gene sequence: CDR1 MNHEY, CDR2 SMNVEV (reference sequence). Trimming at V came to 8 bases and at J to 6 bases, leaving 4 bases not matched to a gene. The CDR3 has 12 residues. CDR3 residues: CASGGTGAEQYF. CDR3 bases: TGTGCCAGCGGCGGGACAGGGGCCGAGCAGTACTTC.

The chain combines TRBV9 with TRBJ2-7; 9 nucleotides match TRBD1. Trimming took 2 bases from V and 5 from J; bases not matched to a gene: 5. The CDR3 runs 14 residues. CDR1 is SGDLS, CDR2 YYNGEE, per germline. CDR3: CASSVRTGAHEQYF. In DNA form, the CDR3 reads TGTGCCAGCAGCGTTCGGACAGGGGCCCACGAGCAGTACTTC.

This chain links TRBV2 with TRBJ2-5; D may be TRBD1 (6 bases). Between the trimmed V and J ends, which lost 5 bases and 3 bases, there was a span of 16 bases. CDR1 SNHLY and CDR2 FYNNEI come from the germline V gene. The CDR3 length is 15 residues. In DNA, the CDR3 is TGTGCCAGCAGTCTCCCCCAGGGGAACAAAGAGACCCAGTACTTC. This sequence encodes CASSLPQGNKETQYF. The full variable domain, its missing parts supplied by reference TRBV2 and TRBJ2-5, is EPEVTQTPSHQVTQMGQEVILRCVPISNHLYFYWYRQILGQKVEFLVSFYNNEISEKSEIFDDQFSVERPDGSNFTLKIRSTKLEDSAMYFCASSLPQGNKETQYFGPGTRLLVL.

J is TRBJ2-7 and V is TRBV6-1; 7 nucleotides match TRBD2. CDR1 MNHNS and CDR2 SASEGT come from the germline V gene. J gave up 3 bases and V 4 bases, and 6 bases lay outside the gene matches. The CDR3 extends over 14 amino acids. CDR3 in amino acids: CASSGAGRGYEQYF. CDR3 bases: TGTGCCAGCAGTGGGGCAGGGAGGGGCTACGAGCAGTACTTC.

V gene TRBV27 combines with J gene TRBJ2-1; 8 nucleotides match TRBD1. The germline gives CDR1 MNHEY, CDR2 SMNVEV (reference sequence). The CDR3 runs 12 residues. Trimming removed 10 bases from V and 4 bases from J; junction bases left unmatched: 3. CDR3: CAIRTGYNEQFF. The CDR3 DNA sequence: TGTGCCATCAGGACAGGGTACAATGAGCAGTTCTTC.

CDR3: CASSIMGTGAYEQYF. The CDR3 DNA is TGTGCCAGTAGTATTATGGGGACAGGGGCCTACGAGCAGTACTTC. The chain combines TRBV19 with TRBJ2-7; 10 bases are shared with TRBD1. CDR3 length: 15 amino acids. Germline V gene lookup returns CDR1 LNHDA and CDR2 SQIVND (reference sequence). J lost 2 bases, V lost 3 bases, and 4 bases had no gene match. The full variable domain, with the rest looked up from reference TRBV19 and TRBJ2-7, is DGGITQSPKYLFRKEGQNVTLSCEQNLNHDAMYWYRQDPGQGLRLIYYSQIVNDFQKGDIAEGYSVSREKKESFPLTVTSAQKNPTAFYLCASSIMGTGAYEQYFGPGTRLTVT.

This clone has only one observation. In DNA, the CDR3 is TGTGCCAGCAGCCTGCGGACAGGGTTCGGCTACGAGCAGTACTTC. Translating it yields CASSLRTGFGYEQYF. The V gene is TRBV7-9, the J gene TRBJ2-7; 8 nucleotides line up with TRBD1. Trimming at V came to 5 bases and at J to 3 bases, leaving 9 bases not matched to a gene. Per the germline V gene, CDR1 is SEHNR and CDR2 is FQNEAQ (reference sequence). The CDR3 is 15 amino acids.

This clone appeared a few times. CDR3 nucleotides: TGTGCCAGCAGCTTGGACAGGGGGCGTACCGGGGAGCTGTTTTTT. This codes for CASSLDRGRTGELFF. The V gene is TRBV7-3, the J gene TRBJ2-2; 11 bases line up with TRBD1. Germline V CDR1 and CDR2: SGHTA, FQGTGA. V gave up 3 bases and J gave up 5 bases; unmatched junction bases: 2. The length of the CDR3 is 15 residues.